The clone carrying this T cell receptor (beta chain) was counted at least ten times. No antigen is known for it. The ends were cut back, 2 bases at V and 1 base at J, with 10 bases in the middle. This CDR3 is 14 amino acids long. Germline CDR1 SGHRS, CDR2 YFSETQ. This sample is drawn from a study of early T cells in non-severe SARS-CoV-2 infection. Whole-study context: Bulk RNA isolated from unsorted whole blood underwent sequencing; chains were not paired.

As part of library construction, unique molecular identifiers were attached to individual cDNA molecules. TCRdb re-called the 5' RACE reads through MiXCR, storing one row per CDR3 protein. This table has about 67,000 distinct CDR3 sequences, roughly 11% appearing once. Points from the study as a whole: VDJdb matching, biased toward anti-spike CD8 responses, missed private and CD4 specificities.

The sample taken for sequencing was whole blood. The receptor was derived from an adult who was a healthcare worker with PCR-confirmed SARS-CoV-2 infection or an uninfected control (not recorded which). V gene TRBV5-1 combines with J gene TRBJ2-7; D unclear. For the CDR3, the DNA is TGCGCCAGCAGCTTAGCTGGGGTATCCTACGAGCAGTACTTC. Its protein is CASSLAGVSYEQYF.